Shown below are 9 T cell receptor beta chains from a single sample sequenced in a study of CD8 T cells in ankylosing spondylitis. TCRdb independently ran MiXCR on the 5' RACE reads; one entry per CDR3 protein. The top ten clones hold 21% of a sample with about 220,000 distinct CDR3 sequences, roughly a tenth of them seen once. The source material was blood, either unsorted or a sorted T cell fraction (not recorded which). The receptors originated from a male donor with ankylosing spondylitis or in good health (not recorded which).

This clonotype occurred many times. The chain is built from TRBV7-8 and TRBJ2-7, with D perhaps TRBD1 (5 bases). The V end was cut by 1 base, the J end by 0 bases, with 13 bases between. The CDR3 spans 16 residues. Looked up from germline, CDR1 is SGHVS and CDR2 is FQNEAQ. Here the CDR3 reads CASSLVGQGGSYEQYF. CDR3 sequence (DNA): TGTGCCAGCAGCTTAGTTGGGCAGGGCGGCTCCTACGAGCAGTACTTC.

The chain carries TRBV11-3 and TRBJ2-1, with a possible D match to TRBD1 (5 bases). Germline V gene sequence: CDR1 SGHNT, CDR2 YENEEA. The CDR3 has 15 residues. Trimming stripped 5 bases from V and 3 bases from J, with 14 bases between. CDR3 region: CASSQGRTFYNEQFF. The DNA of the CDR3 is TGTGCCAGCAGCCAAGGACGGACATTCTACAATGAGCAGTTCTTC.

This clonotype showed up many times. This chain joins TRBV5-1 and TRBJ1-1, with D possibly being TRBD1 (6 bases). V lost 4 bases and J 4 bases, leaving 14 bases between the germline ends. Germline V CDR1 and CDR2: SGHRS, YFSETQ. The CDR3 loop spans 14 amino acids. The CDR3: CASSPLGGITEAFF. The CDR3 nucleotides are TGCGCCAGCAGCCCGCTCGGGGGCATCACTGAAGCTTTCTTT.

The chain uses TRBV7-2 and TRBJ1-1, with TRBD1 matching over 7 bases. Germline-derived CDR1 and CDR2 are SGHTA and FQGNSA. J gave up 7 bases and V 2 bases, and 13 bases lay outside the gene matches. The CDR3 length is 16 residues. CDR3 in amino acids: CASSLWDAGGRYEAFF. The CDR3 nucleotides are TGTGCCAGCAGCTTATGGGACGCAGGGGGGCGGTATGAAGCTTTCTTT.

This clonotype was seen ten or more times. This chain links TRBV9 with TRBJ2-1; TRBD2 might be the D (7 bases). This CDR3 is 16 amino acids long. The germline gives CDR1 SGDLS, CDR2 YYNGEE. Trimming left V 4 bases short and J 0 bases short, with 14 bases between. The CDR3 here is CASSLGRGLSYNEQFF. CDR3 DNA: TGTGCCAGCAGCTTGGGGCGGGGGCTCTCCTACAATGAGCAGTTCTTC.

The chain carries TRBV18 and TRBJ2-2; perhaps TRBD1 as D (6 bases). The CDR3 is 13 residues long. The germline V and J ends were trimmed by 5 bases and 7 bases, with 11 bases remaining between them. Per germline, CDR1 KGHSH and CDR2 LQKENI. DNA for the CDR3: TGTGCCAGCTCAGTACAGGGAGTCGGGGAGCTGTTTTTT. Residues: CASSVQGVGELFF.

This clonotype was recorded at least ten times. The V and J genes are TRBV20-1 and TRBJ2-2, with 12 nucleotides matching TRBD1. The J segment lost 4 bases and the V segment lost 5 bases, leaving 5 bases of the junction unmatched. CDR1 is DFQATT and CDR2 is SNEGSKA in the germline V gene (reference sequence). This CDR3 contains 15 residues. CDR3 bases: TGCAGTGCTTCCGGGACAGGGGGCTTCACCGGGGAGCTGTTTTTT. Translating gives CSASGTGGFTGELFF.

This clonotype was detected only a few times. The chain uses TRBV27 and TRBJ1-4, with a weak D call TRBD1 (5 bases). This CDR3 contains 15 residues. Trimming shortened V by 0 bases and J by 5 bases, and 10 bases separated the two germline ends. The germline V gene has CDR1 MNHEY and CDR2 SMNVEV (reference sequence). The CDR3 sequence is CASSLSGGENEKLFF. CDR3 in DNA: TGTGCCAGCAGTTTATCCGGGGGGGAAAATGAAAAACTGTTTTTT.

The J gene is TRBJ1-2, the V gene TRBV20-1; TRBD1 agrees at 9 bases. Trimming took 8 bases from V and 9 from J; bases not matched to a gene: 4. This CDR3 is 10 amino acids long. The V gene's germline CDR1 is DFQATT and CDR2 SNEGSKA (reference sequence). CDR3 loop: CSRTGDRYTF. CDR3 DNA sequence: TGCAGTCGGACAGGGGATCGCTACACCTTC.